This T cell receptor (beta chain) was observed in a study of T cells expressing NK-cell markers. Study in general: Cells sorted as CD3+CD56+NKG2C+, CD3+CD56+NKG2C- and CD3+CD56-NKG2C+ T cells supplied the TCR beta repertoires. Findings of the study overall: For roughly 6 donors, the dominant NKG2C+ clonotypes made up roughly 1.0-7.5% of their CD8+ T cells. Among a handful of donors, these clonotypes also ranked first in the CD3+CD56-NKG2C+ fraction.

The CDR3 runs 16 residues. Germline assignment: CDR1 SGHVS and CDR2 FNYEAQ. Template switching by 5'RACE with UMIs generated the TCR beta cDNA. TCRdb re-called the 5' RACE reads and catalogs CDR3 proteins one per entry, DNA excluded. With around 180,000 distinct CDR3 sequences in the sample, the ten largest clones hold roughly 21%. About this clonotype itself: The antigen remains unidentified.

Sequenced sample: blood T cells: a sorted CD56 or NKG2C T cell subset, CD4+ or CD8+ T cells, or bulk PBMC T cells (not recorded which). This TCR came from a man between 18 and 69 years old in good health. The rearrangement joins TRBV7-6 to TRBJ2-5; lacking DNA, the TRBD1 call made by TCRdb goes unchecked. The CDR3 reads CASSLAGQLDQETQYF.